This T cell receptor (beta chain) was sequenced during a study of STAT5B mutations in CD4+ large granular lymphocyte leukemia. Study in general: Healthy donors showed HLA-associated enrichment of the CDR3 'QG' motif.

About this clone: Its antigen is undetermined.

General study points: No patients shared main leukemic clonotypes, though about 26% appeared at low frequency elsewhere.

Germline V CDR1 and CDR2: WNHNN, SYGVQD (reference sequence). Trimming cost V 4 bases and J 2 bases, with 10 bases left between them. The CDR3 has 14 residues. Sequencing was at survey level. Repertoires were generated with immunoSEQ multiplex PCR, while TCRdb's copy carries only in-frame clones and drops some. The sample records fewer than 40,000 clones, about 76% being singletons. The receptor comes from a human donor in good health. The source material was CD4+ T cells from blood buffy coats. This chain uses TRBV10-1 with TRBJ2-3; D ambiguous. The CDR3 here is CASSGASSTDTQYF. DNA for the CDR3: TGCGCCAGCAGTGGGGCCAGTTCCACAGATACGCAGTATTTT.